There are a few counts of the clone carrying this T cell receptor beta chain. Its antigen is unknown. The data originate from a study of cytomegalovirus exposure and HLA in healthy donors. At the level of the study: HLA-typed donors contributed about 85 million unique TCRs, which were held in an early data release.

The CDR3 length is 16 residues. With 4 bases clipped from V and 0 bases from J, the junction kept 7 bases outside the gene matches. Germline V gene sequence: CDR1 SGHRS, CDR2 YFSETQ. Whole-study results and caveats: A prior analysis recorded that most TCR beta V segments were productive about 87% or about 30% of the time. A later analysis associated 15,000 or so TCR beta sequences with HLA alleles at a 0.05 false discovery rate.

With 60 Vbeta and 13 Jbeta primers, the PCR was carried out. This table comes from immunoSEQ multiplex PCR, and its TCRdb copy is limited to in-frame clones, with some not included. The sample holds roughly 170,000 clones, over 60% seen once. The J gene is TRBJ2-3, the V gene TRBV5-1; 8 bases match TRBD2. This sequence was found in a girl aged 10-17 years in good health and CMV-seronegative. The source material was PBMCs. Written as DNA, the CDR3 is TGCGCCAGCAGCCCCGGGAGGGGCTATAGCACAGATACGCAGTATTTT. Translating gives CASSPGRGYSTDTQYF.